The 26 T cell receptor beta chains in this list originate from one sample, sequenced in a study of high-grade serous ovarian cancer treatment subgroups (dated by TCRdb to about 2021). The library was generated by the immunoSEQ multiplex PCR assay. The table comes from immuneACCESS by way of TCRdb, which keeps in-frame sequences with V and J called. Part of the clones is missing from these tables; in studies checked, under half for an unresolved V gene and the rest for unknown reasons. The sample includes approximately 310 clones, with roughly three quarters observed a single time. The ten largest clones add up to approximately 12% of the sample. The tumor samples were collected prior to definitive surgery or chemotherapy. The sequenced sample consisted of tumor tissue. These receptors were collected from a human donor with high-grade serous ovarian cancer.

Only a few counts were recorded for this clone. The J gene is TRBJ1-1, the V gene TRBV7-9; D is unclear. The CDR3 length is 14 residues. V gave up 1 base and J gave up 1 base, with 7 bases separating them. The V gene's germline CDR1 is SEHNR and CDR2 FQNEAQ (reference sequence). In DNA form, the CDR3 reads TGTGCCAGCAGCTTAGGGTCGGCGAACACTGAAGCTTTCTTT. As protein: CASSLGSANTEAFF.

The DNA for the CDR3 is TGTGCCAGCTCACAGGGGCATAATTCACCCCTCCACTTT. This translates into CASSQGHNSPLHF. The V and J genes are TRBV18 and TRBJ1-6; D is perhaps TRBD1 (5 bases). The CDR3 has 13 residues. The germline V gene encodes CDR1 KGHSH and CDR2 LQKENI. The V end lost 4 bases, the J end lost 5 bases, and 6 bases lay between the germline ends.

J is TRBJ2-1 and V is TRBV4-3; 13 nucleotides match TRBD2. V gave up 0 bases and J gave up 7 bases; unmatched junction bases: 3. The CDR3 runs to 16 residues. CDR1 and CDR2 from the germline V gene are LGHNA and YSLEER. The CDR3, as DNA: TGCGCCAGCAGCCAAGAACTAGCGGGGGGGCGTAATGAGCAGTTCTTC. It yields the protein CASSQELAGGRNEQFF.

A few counts support this clone. The chain combines TRBV5-5 with TRBJ1-1; no clear D gene. The CDR3 loop spans 14 amino acids. CDR1 is SGHKS and CDR2 is YYEKEE in the germline V gene (reference sequence). The V and J ends lost 4 bases and 0 bases respectively, with 10 bases between them. This chain's CDR3 is CASSLQRMNTEAFF. The CDR3 bases are TGTGCCAGCAGCCTGCAGAGGATGAACACTGAAGCTTTCTTT.

The chain is built from TRBV4-3 and TRBJ2-3, with 8 bases matching TRBD2. From germline, CDR1 is LGHNA and CDR2 YSLEER. The CDR3 runs 14 residues. Trimming at V came to 1 base and at J to 8 bases, leaving 5 bases not matched to a gene. CDR3 region: CASSQGAGGGTQYF. For the CDR3, the DNA is TGCGCCAGCAGCCAAGGTGCGGGAGGAGGTACGCAGTATTTT.

The chain recombines TRBV9 with TRBJ2-3; possibly TRBD1 or TRBD2 for D (6 bases each). This CDR3 is 15 amino acids long. V was trimmed by 3 bases and J by 0 bases, leaving 11 bases between them. The V gene's germline CDR1 is SGDLS and CDR2 YYNGEE. CDR3 DNA sequence: TGTGCCAGCAGCGAGGGGGAGGCGAGCACAGATACGCAGTATTTT. This translates into CASSEGEASTDTQYF.

This sequence joins TRBV14 and TRBJ1-1, with unresolved D. This CDR3 region has 14 residues. The V end was cut by 3 bases, the J end by 3 bases, with 11 bases between. Looked up from germline, CDR1 is SGHDN and CDR2 is FVKESK. CDR3 amino acids: CASSHTSGYTEAFF. Written as DNA, the CDR3 is TGTGCCAGCAGCCACACCTCGGGCTACACTGAAGCTTTCTTT.

This clone is a singleton in its sample. V and J are TRBV5-1 and TRBJ1-1; maybe TRBD1 (6 bases). V was cut by 0 bases and J by 0 bases, with 18 bases left in between. CDR3 length equals 18 residues. Germline values: CDR1 SGHRS, CDR2 YFSETQ. The CDR3 sequence is CASSLEVRGRGMNTEAFF. CDR3 nucleotide sequence: TGCGCCAGCAGCTTGGAGGTCAGGGGTCGGGGTATGAACACTGAAGCTTTCTTT.

This chain joins TRBV6-1 and TRBJ2-3; D remains ambiguous. The V end was cut by 5 bases, the J end by 0 bases, with 9 bases between. From germline, CDR1 is MNHNS and CDR2 SASEGT. This CDR3 contains 14 residues. The CDR3 protein is CASSWTVSTDTQYF. Written as DNA, the CDR3 is TGTGCCAGCAGTTGGACGGTGAGCACAGATACGCAGTATTTT.

The rearrangement uses TRBV5-6 and TRBJ1-2, with TRBD1 matching over 7 bases. Trimming took 3 bases from V and 10 from J; bases not matched to a gene: 12. The CDR3 is 14 amino acids. CDR1 is SGHDT, CDR2 YYEEEE, per germline. CDR3 residues: CASSSGDSRYPYTF. The CDR3 region has the DNA TGTGCCAGCAGCTCTGGGGACAGTCGTTACCCCTACACCTTC.

V usage is TRBV27 and J usage is TRBJ1-2; no firm D call. CDR1 and CDR2 (germline): MNHEY, SMNVEV (reference sequence). The germline V and J ends were trimmed by 4 bases and 3 bases, with 12 bases remaining between them. The CDR3 covers 14 residues. In DNA form, the CDR3 reads TGTGCCAGCAGTTCCTCCACGGGATACTATGGCTACACCTTC. This codes for CASSSSTGYYGYTF.

The chain employs TRBV4-3 and TRBJ2-2, with D possibly called TRBD1 or TRBD2 (6 bases each). CDR3 length: 14 amino acids. V lost 1 base to trimming and J lost 6 bases, with 9 bases between them. In germline, CDR1 is LGHNA, CDR2 YSLEER. CDR3 region: CASSQVEGAGELFF. CDR3 bases: TGCGCCAGCAGCCAAGTGGAGGGGGCCGGGGAGCTGTTTTTT.

In this sample, this clone turned up once. The chain has TRBV7-3 and TRBJ2-1, with D hard to call. The CDR3 length is 15 residues. V shed 1 base and J shed 12 bases, with 19 bases lying between them. CDR1 is SGHTA, CDR2 FQGTGA, per germline. CDR3 protein: CASSLKGLGTMPQFF. Written as DNA, the CDR3 is TGTGCCAGCAGCTTAAAAGGTTTGGGAACTATGCCGCAGTTCTTC.

In its sample, this clone was seen once. The rearrangement joins TRBV10-3 to TRBJ2-5; D is ambiguous. Trimming shortened V by 2 bases and J by 4 bases, and 8 bases separated the two germline ends. The CDR3 is 13 residues long. Germline lookup yields CDR1 ENHRY and CDR2 SYGVKD. The CDR3 loop is CAISERGGETQYF. The CDR3 DNA follows: TGTGCCATCAGTGAGAGAGGCGGAGAGACCCAGTACTTC.

V usage is TRBV28 and J usage is TRBJ1-2; D unresolved. Trimming shortened V by 5 bases and J by 1 base, and 8 bases separated the two germline ends. The CDR3 runs to 13 residues. CDR1 is MDHEN and CDR2 is SYDVKM in the germline V gene. The CDR3 bases are TGTGCCAGCAGTCCCTACTTTAACTATGGCTACACCTTC. Amino acids: CASSPYFNYGYTF.

The chain has TRBV11-3 and TRBJ1-2; D is undetermined. Trimming stripped 5 bases from V and 4 bases from J, with 20 bases between. The CDR3 covers 16 residues. Germline V gene sequence: CDR1 SGHNT, CDR2 YENEEA. CDR3 bases: TGTGCCAGCAGCAACCTTTATCTCGGAAAGACCTATGGCTACACCTTC. Translation: CASSNLYLGKTYGYTF.

This chain connects TRBV19 to TRBJ2-7; tentative D call: TRBD2 (6 bases). The V gene lost 7 bases and the J gene lost 0 bases, with 13 bases spanning the gap. There are 14 residues in the CDR3. The germline gives CDR1 LNHDA, CDR2 SQIVND (reference sequence). In DNA, the CDR3 is TGTGCCAGTACCAGTCGGGGGACCTCCTACGAGCAGTACTTC. Translating it yields CASTSRGTSYEQYF. Using reference TRBV19 and TRBJ2-7 for the parts outside the CDR3, the full variable domain is DGGITQSPKYLFRKEGQNVTLSCEQNLNHDAMYWYRQDPGQGLRLIYYSQIVNDFQKGDIAEGYSVSREKKESFPLTVTSAQKNPTAFYLCASTSRGTSYEQYFGPGTRLTVT.

This clone has only one observation. The genes are TRBV7-9 and TRBJ1-2, with 7 bases lining up with TRBD1. V lost 1 base, J lost 8 bases, and 10 bases stayed unmatched. The CDR3 length is 15 residues. Germline CDR1 SEHNR, CDR2 FQNEAQ (reference sequence). The CDR3 DNA sequence: TGTGCCAGCAGCTTAGACTCTGGGACAGTCCTAGGCTACACCTTC. This sequence encodes CASSLDSGTVLGYTF.

CDR3 residues: CASSISSYNEQFF. In DNA form, the CDR3 reads TGTGCCAGTAGTATTTCCTCCTACAATGAGCAGTTCTTC. This chain links TRBV19 with TRBJ2-1; D ambiguous. Trimming stripped 3 bases from V and 0 bases from J, with 3 bases between. Germline CDR1 is LNHDA and CDR2 is SQIVND (reference sequence). This CDR3 is built from 13 residues. The full variable domain, its missing parts supplied by reference TRBV19 and TRBJ2-1, is DGGITQSPKYLFRKEGQNVTLSCEQNLNHDAMYWYRQDPGQGLRLIYYSQIVNDFQKGDIAEGYSVSREKKESFPLTVTSAQKNPTAFYLCASSISSYNEQFFGPGTRLTVL.

This chain joins TRBV4-1 and TRBJ2-3, with 11 bases that match TRBD2. The J segment lost 1 base and the V segment lost 1 base, leaving 1 base of the junction unmatched. Germline V gene sequence: CDR1 MGHRA, CDR2 YSYEKL. The CDR3 covers 16 residues. The CDR3 DNA follows: TGCGCCAGCAGCCAAGTACTAGCGGGGGGCACAGATACGCAGTATTTT. It yields the protein CASSQVLAGGTDTQYF.

The V gene is TRBV7-9, the J gene TRBJ2-1; D unresolved. Germline CDR1 and CDR2: SEHNR and FQNEAQ (reference sequence). This CDR3 region has 11 residues. V gave up 5 bases and J gave up 8 bases, with 7 bases separating them. The CDR3, as DNA: TGTGCCAGCAGCCTCTTGGATGAGCAGTTCTTC. Translated: CASSLLDEQFF.

This sequence joins TRBV19 and TRBJ2-7; maybe TRBD2 (7 bases). Per the germline V gene, CDR1 is LNHDA and CDR2 is SQIVND (reference sequence). V was clipped by 4 bases and J by 1 base, with 14 bases between them. This CDR3 contains 15 residues. CDR3 residues: CASSTGGLVSYEQYF. The CDR3 region has the DNA TGTGCCAGTAGTACCGGGGGGCTAGTTTCCTACGAGCAGTACTTC.

This sequence joins TRBV10-2 and TRBJ2-5; TRBD2 matches 13 bases. The V gene end was trimmed by 7 bases and the J gene end by 4 bases; junction bases not matched to a gene: 3. The CDR3 runs 14 residues. Looked up from germline, CDR1 is WSHSY and CDR2 is SAAADI. CDR3 DNA: TGCGCCAGCATGTGGACTAGCGGGGGAGAGACCCAGTACTTC. This codes for CASMWTSGGETQYF.

This clone came up once. The chain links TRBV4-1 to TRBJ1-1; no definite D call. The CDR3 is made up of 14 amino acids. Germline CDR1 and CDR2: MGHRA and YSYEKL. Trimming removed 0 bases at V and 1 base at J, with 6 bases between. The CDR3: CASSQEAGNTEAFF. The CDR3 DNA reads TGCGCCAGCAGCCAAGAAGCAGGGAACACTGAAGCTTTCTTT.

The chain has TRBV5-1 and TRBJ1-2; D call uncertain. Germline CDR1 reads SGHRS; CDR2 reads YFSETQ. The CDR3 length is 18 residues. Trimming stripped 1 base from V and 8 bases from J, with 27 bases between. CDR3 residues: CASSLYGPPDPRRGGYTF. In nucleotides, the CDR3 is TGCGCCAGCAGCTTGTATGGCCCTCCGGACCCCCGGCGAGGGGGCTACACCTTC.

The gene calls are TRBV10-2 and TRBJ2-7, with 9 bases identical to TRBD2. Germline values: CDR1 WSHSY, CDR2 SAAADI. Unmatched junction bases numbered 2, after V lost 4 bases and J lost 1 base. This CDR3 region has 14 residues. CDR3 DNA sequence: TGCGCCAGCAGTGGGACTAGCGTTTCCTACGAGCAGTACTTC. Protein product: CASSGTSVSYEQYF.